The text below deals with one T cell receptor beta chain. The sample is drawn from a study of blood T cell repertoires in COVID-19. Across the whole study: Italy, Spain and the United States were the sources of the convalescent and acute COVID-19 samples. T cells, B-cell-depleted T cells, or PBMCs supplied cDNA or gDNA.

Trimming left V 2 bases short and J 5 bases short, with 19 bases between. Germline CDR1 reads LNHDA; CDR2 reads SQIVND (reference sequence). The CDR3 extends over 16 amino acids. In the study's own analysis: The authors estimated nucleated cell counts from reference gene primer amplification. Sequencing used immunoSEQ multiplex PCR; TCRdb keeps in-frame clones, though not all of them. That table furnishes V, J and clone size, whereas the DNA furnished D and trimming. The sample has around 210,000 clones, about 86% seen once. Sequencing was carried out using peripheral blood. The chain links TRBV19 to TRBJ2-7; no clear D gene. This receptor was obtained from a man between 18 and 35 years old with active or convalescent COVID-19. The CDR3 is CASSIRLTAYPDEQYF. The CDR3 DNA follows: TGTGCCAGTAGTATACGTCTTACAGCCTACCCGGACGAGCAGTACTTC.